Below, 8 T cell receptor beta chains from the same sample are listed, as sequenced in a study of beta chain features in type 1 diabetes. Their recognized antigens are unknown. Reverse transcription of all isolated RNA meant that expressed TCRB transcripts were sequenced. Clones were sequenced by immunoSEQ multiplex PCR, and TCRdb holds only the in-frame ones, with some missing. The top ten hold roughly 0.72% of the sample, which has 150,000 to 200,000 clones, roughly 9% seen once. Study observations and caveats: Shortening that was moderate but significant affected the TCRB CDR3s of Type 1 diabetes patients in all four CD4+ subsets.

The sequenced sample consisted of central memory CD4+ T cells from blood. These receptors were obtained from a woman aged 25 to 39 with type 1 diabetes.

The genes are TRBV29-1 and TRBJ1-1; D remains ambiguous. V was clipped by 1 base and J by 2 bases, with 8 bases between them. From germline, CDR1 is SQVTM and CDR2 ANQGSEA. This CDR3 has 13 residues. CDR3 coding DNA: TGCAGCGTTGAAGGTCCCAAAAACACTGAAGCTTTCTTT. Protein product: CSVEGPKNTEAFF. Full variable domain (missing parts from reference TRBV29-1 and TRBJ1-1): SAVISQKPSRDICQRGTSLTIQCQVDSQVTMMFWYRQQPGQSLTLIATANQGSEATYESGFVIDKFPISRPNLTFSTLTVSNMSPEDSSIYLCSVEGPKNTEAFFGQGTRLTVV.

The chain has TRBV11-3 and TRBJ2-7, with D perhaps matching TRBD2 (5 bases). From germline, CDR1 is SGHNT and CDR2 YENEEA. The ends were cut back, 6 bases at V and 9 bases at J, with 12 bases in the middle. The CDR3 covers 11 residues. The CDR3, as DNA: TGTGCCAGCAGATCAGGACTGACGCAGTACTTC. Protein: CASRSGLTQYF. Using reference TRBV11-3 and TRBJ2-7 for the parts outside the CDR3, the full variable domain is EAGVVQSPRYKIIEKKQPVAFWCNPISGHNTLYWYLQNLGQGPELLIRYENEEAVDDSQLPKDRFSAERLKGVDSTLKIQPAELGDSAVYLCASRSGLTQYFGPGTRLTVT.

This clone turned up a few times. This sample includes further DNA sequences coding for the same CDR3. The CDR3 reads CASVRGSGANVLTF. The CDR3 coding sequence is TGTGCCTCAGTCAGGGGCTCTGGGGCCAACGTCCTGACTTTC. The rearrangement uses TRBV6-1 and TRBJ2-6; D is perhaps TRBD1 (6 bases). The germline CDR1 and CDR2 sequences are MNHNS and SASEGT. The CDR3 totals 14 residues. Trimming shortened V by 11 bases and J by 0 bases, and 11 bases separated the two germline ends.

This rearrangement joins TRBV7-6 to TRBJ2-7; D gene uncertain. V lost 5 bases to trimming and J lost 2 bases, with 7 bases between them. CDR3 size: 12 residues. CDR1 is SGHVS and CDR2 is FNYEAQ in the germline V gene. In DNA form, the CDR3 reads TGTGCCAGCAGCCCTTCTCCCTACGAGCAGTACTTC. Encoded protein: CASSPSPYEQYF.

There are a few counts of this clone. J is TRBJ2-1 and V is TRBV4-2; no reliable D call. The CDR3 is made up of 17 amino acids. The germline V gene has CDR1 LGHNA and CDR2 YNFKEQ. With 0 bases removed from V and 9 bases from J, the gap between germline ends came to 21 bases. DNA of the CDR3: TGTGCCAGCAGCCAAGACCTTGAACTCGTGTTCATCGGTGAGCAGTTCTTC. Residues: CASSQDLELVFIGEQFF.

This clone was detected a few times. This rearrangement joins TRBV6-1 to TRBJ1-2; D ambiguous. The germline gives CDR1 MNHNS, CDR2 SASEGT. V lost 1 base, J lost 4 bases, and 4 bases lay in between. CDR3 size: 12 residues. The CDR3 nucleotides read TGTGCCAGCAGTGAAGGGAGCTATGGCTACACCTTC. Translated: CASSEGSYGYTF.

Only a few counts were recorded for this clone. This rearrangement joins TRBV30 to TRBJ2-7; 9 nucleotides match TRBD2. V was clipped by 3 bases and J by 2 bases; unmatched bases: 11. CDR3 size: 16 residues. Germline V lookup: CDR1 GTSNPN, CDR2 SVGIG (reference sequence). For the CDR3, the DNA is TGTGCCTGGAGGCGGGAGGGCCGGGGTTCACCCTACGAGCAGTACTTC. Protein: CAWRREGRGSPYEQYF.

This clone was seen more than once but under ten times. This sequence joins TRBV15 and TRBJ2-1; 9 nucleotides match TRBD2. V gave up 3 bases and J gave up 0 bases; unmatched junction bases: 6. The length of the CDR3 is 17 residues. The V gene's germline CDR1 is LNHNV and CDR2 YYDKDF (reference sequence). In DNA form, the CDR3 reads TGTGCCACCAGCAGTTTAGCGGGAGACAGCTCCTACAATGAGCAGTTCTTC. This gives the protein CATSSLAGDSSYNEQFF. The complete variable domain, with remaining parts taken from reference TRBV15 and TRBJ2-1, reads DAMVIQNPRYQVTQFGKPVTLSCSQTLNHNVMYWYQQKSSQAPKLLFHYYDKDFNNEADTPDNFQSRRPNTSFCFLDIRSPGLGDTAMYLCATSSLAGDSSYNEQFFGPGTRLTVL.